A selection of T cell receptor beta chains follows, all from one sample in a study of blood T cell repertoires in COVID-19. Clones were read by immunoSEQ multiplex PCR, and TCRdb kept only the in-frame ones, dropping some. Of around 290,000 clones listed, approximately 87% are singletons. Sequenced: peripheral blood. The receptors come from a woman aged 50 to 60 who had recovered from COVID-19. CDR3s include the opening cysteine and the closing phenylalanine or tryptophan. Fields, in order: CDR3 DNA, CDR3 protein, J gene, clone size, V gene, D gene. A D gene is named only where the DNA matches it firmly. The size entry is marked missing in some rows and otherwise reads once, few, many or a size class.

TGCGCCAGCAGCTCGTTAAGCGGGACCACAGATACGCAGTATTTT CASSSLSGTTDTQYF TRBJ2-3 NA TRBV5-1 TRBD2
TGTGCCAGCAGCCCGGACAGATTCACAGATACGCAGTATTTT CASSPDRFTDTQYF TRBJ2-3 NA TRBV5-4 NA
TGTGCCACCTGTAGGGCAGGGGTGGCCCCCTACGAGCAGTACTTC CATCRAGVAPYEQYF TRBJ2-7 NA TRBV6-5 NA
TGTGCCAGCAGCCTGGGACTAGCGGGAGGCGAGCAGTACTTC CASSLGLAGGEQYF TRBJ2-7 NA TRBV5-4 TRBD2
TGTGCTAGCAGCCCCATGTTTACAGGGGGCGGCGAGCAGTACTTC CASSPMFTGGGEQYF TRBJ2-7 NA TRBV7-7 TRBD1
TGCGCCAGCAGCCCAAACCACAGGGGAATCGGCCAAGAGACCCAGTACTTC CASSPNHRGIGQETQYF TRBJ2-5 NA TRBV4-3 TRBD1
TGTGCCAGCAGCCCGACTAGCGGGGGGGCCTACGAGCAGTACTTC CASSPTSGGAYEQYF TRBJ2-7 NA TRBV7-2 TRBD2
TGCGCCAGCAGGCCCGGGGGGGGCGACATTCAGTACTTC CASRPGGGDIQYF TRBJ2-4 once TRBV10-2 TRBD2
TGTGCCAGCACCCCGGGACAGGGCCCCACTGAAGCTTTCTTT CASTPGQGPTEAFF TRBJ1-1 few TRBV28 TRBD1
TGCGCCAGCAGCCCGGGACTAGCGGGAGGATCCGAGCAGTACTTC CASSPGLAGGSEQYF TRBJ2-7 NA TRBV5-1 TRBD2
TGTGCCACCGTAGGGCCCGGGGGGGACTCCTATGGCTACACCTTC CATVGPGGDSYGYTF TRBJ1-2 NA TRBV10-3 NA
TGTGCCAGCAGTTTGATAGCTTACGAGCAGTACTTC CASSLIAYEQYF TRBJ2-7 NA TRBV28 NA
TGTGCCAGCAGTCCGAACAGGGGATTGAACACCGGGGAGCTGTTTTTT CASSPNRGLNTGELFF TRBJ2-2 NA TRBV27 TRBD1
TGTGCCAGCAGCGCGAGGGACAGGCAGAATTCACCCCTCCACTTT CASSARDRQNSPLHF TRBJ1-6 NA TRBV9 TRBD1
TGCGCCAGCAGCTGGACGGGACAGGGGGTAAATGAGCAGTTCTTC CASSWTGQGVNEQFF TRBJ2-1 once TRBV5-1 TRBD1
TGTGCCAGCAGTTTAAATCAGGGTCGCTCTGGAAACACCATATATTTT CASSLNQGRSGNTIYF TRBJ1-3 NA TRBV27 NA
TGCGCCCGCAGCCGGCCGGGACAGGGGGCTGGCACCGGGGAGCTGTTTTTT CARSRPGQGAGTGELFF TRBJ2-2 NA TRBV4-1 TRBD1
TGTGCCAGCAGTTCATCCATTGACGGATACGGGACAGGCAGCACAGATACGCAGTATTTT CASSSSIDGYGTGSTDTQYF TRBJ2-3 NA TRBV28 TRBD1
TGTGCCAGCAGCTTAAACCCGGTGATGGATACGCAGTATTTT CASSLNPVMDTQYF TRBJ2-3 NA TRBV7-3 NA
TGCGCCAGCAGCCAAGATTCCAGTTTCTCTGGAAACACCATATATTTT CASSQDSSFSGNTIYF TRBJ1-3 NA TRBV4-3 NA
TGTGCCAGCAGCCCGACAGGGGGACATAGGGGCTACACCTTC CASSPTGGHRGYTF TRBJ1-2 NA TRBV28 TRBD1
TGTGCCAGCAGTTACTCGAGGGGACTAGCGGGGCTACAAGAGACCCAGTACTTC CASSYSRGLAGLQETQYF TRBJ2-5 NA TRBV6-2/TRBV6-3 TRBD2
TGTGCCAGTACTCCCTTGGGCGGGGGGGCCAATGAGCAGTTCTTC CASTPLGGGANEQFF TRBJ2-1 NA TRBV19 TRBD2
TGTGCCAGCAGTTTATCGGCAGGGATGAGTGGCTACACCGGGGAGCTGTTTTTT CASSLSAGMSGYTGELFF TRBJ2-2 NA TRBV27 NA
TGTGCCAGCAGCTTACTAGCGGGGGGGCTGGGCACAGATACGCAGTATTTT CASSLLAGGLGTDTQYF TRBJ2-3 NA TRBV7-2 TRBD2
TGTGCCATCAGTGAGTCACCAGGACTAGCGCCTCCGGAGGGGACCCAGTACTTC CAISESPGLAPPEGTQYF TRBJ2-5 NA TRBV10-3 TRBD2
TGTGCCACCTCCTATTCCAACCGCAATCAGCCCCAGCATTTT CATSYSNRNQPQHF TRBJ1-5 NA TRBV2 NA
TGCAGTGCTAGTCTAGCGGGGTTTTACGAGCAGTACTTC CSASLAGFYEQYF TRBJ2-7 NA TRBV20-1 TRBD2
TGCAGCGTTGAACCGGGACAGGCCTATGGCTACACCTTC CSVEPGQAYGYTF TRBJ1-2 NA TRBV29-1 TRBD1
TGCGCCAGCCAGCTTGGCGGCGTAGGGGCCTACGAGCAGTACTTC CASQLGGVGAYEQYF TRBJ2-7 NA TRBV5-1 NA
TGTGCCAGCAGTCTCTATTCTAGGACAGAAGCTTTCTTT CASSLYSRTEAFF TRBJ1-1 NA TRBV6-5 NA
TGTGCCAGCATCCAAGGGAGGGGGACCGGGGAGCTGTTTTTT CASIQGRGTGELFF TRBJ2-2 NA TRBV11-2 NA
TGTGCCAGTTCGGGACAAATCAATGAGCAGTTCTTC CASSGQINEQFF TRBJ2-1 NA TRBV19 NA
TGTGCCAGCAGTTTCGGAGTGGGCACTGAAGCTTTCTTT CASSFGVGTEAFF TRBJ1-1 NA TRBV2 NA
TGTGCCAGTAGTATAGATGGGGGCGCGTCTGGATTTCGTGAAAAACTGTTTTTT CASSIDGGASGFREKLFF TRBJ1-4 NA TRBV19 NA
TGTGCCAGCACTACCCCCGCGGGGGATCACTATGGCTACACCTTC CASTTPAGDHYGYTF TRBJ1-2 many TRBV6-6 NA
TGCGCCAGCAGCACCCAGAATGTACGACAGGAGATCTCAATTACCGGGGAGCTGTTTTTT CASSTQNVRQEISITGELFF TRBJ2-2 NA TRBV5-1 NA
TGTGCCAGCAGTTACTCACCCGGGACAGGGGCTTCACCCCTCCACTTT CASSYSPGTGASPLHF TRBJ1-6 NA TRBV6-5 TRBD1